These 30 T cell receptor beta chains were all obtained from the same sample, sequenced in a study of T and B cells in COVID-19 patients. Multiplex PCR with BIOMED2 TRB-A/B primer pools amplified TRB rearrangements. MiXCR, applied by TCRdb to the multiplex PCR reads, yields one record per CDR3 protein. Found here are about 720 distinct CDR3 sequences, over 25% of them singletons; the top ten hold around 42%. TRB was amplified from around 230-520 ng of blood genomic DNA. The source material was blood. These receptors originate from a human donor with active COVID-19. The donor label of this sample is uncertain.

Relative to its sample, this clonotype is medium-sized. The chain joins TRBV6-1 to TRBJ1-3, with D hard to call. The CDR3 is 13 residues long. The ends were cut back, 8 bases at V and 2 bases at J, with 10 bases in the middle. The V gene's germline CDR1 is MNHNS and CDR2 SASEGT. This CDR3 is CASSAEAGNTIYF. The CDR3 bases are TGTGCCAGCTCGGCAGAGGCTGGAAACACCATATATTTT.

The rearrangement links TRBV30 to TRBJ2-1, with TRBD2 matching 11 bases. This CDR3 has 14 amino acids. Germline V CDR1 and CDR2: GTSNPN, SVGIG (reference sequence). The V segment lost 1 base and the J segment 7 bases; nucleotides outside the gene matches: 3. The DNA for the CDR3 is TGTGCCTGGAGTGGGCTAGCGGGGGGAAATGAGCAGTTCTTC. It is translated as CAWSGLAGGNEQFF.

The chain combines TRBV5-6 with TRBJ2-1; 13 bases line up with TRBD2. The CDR3 sequence is 15 residues long. Trimming removed 2 bases from V and 6 bases from J; junction bases left unmatched: 2. CDR1 is SGHDT and CDR2 is YYEEEE in the germline V gene. CDR3 DNA: TGTGCCAGCAGCTTAAGACTAGCGGGGGGCAATGAGCAGTTCTTC. Its translation: CASSLRLAGGNEQFF.

This chain links TRBV6-6 with TRBJ2-2, with 11 bases lining up with TRBD2. Germline CDR1 is MNHNY and CDR2 is SVGAGI (reference sequence). V gave up 4 bases and J gave up 4 bases; unmatched junction bases: 5. There are 16 residues in the CDR3. The CDR3 bases are TGTGCCAGCAGTTTAGGACTAGCGGGCGGCACCGGGGAGCTGTTTTTT. This sequence encodes CASSLGLAGGTGELFF.

As to this clonotype: The conserved closing phenylalanine or tryptophan is absent in this CDR3, likely reflecting a read error. Because the CDR3's place on the DNA is in doubt, the DNA is left out and the CDR3 is given as listed by TCRdb. The chain uses TRBV6-5 and TRBJ2-2; the table's TRBD2 call for D was not verified on the DNA. Germline CDR1 MNHEY, CDR2 SVGAGI. Inclusive of both ends, the CDR3 amounts to 16 amino acids. The CDR3 region is CASRYGGRANTGERGG.

The CDR3: CASSPQGAVTFF. CDR3 coding DNA: TGTGCCAGCAGTCCGCAGGGGGCAGTTACGTTCTTC. This chain joins TRBV27 and TRBJ2-1; 8 bases line up with TRBD1. Trimming at V came to 5 bases and at J to 15 bases, leaving 9 bases not matched to a gene. Per germline, CDR1 MNHEY and CDR2 SMNVEV (reference sequence). This CDR3 spans 12 amino acids.

In its sample, this clonotype ranks as large. The chain has TRBV13 and TRBJ2-7, with TRBD1 as a possible D gene (7 bases). V was shortened by 3 bases and J by 0 bases, with 9 bases between the two germline ends. CDR1 is PRHDT, CDR2 FYEKMQ, per germline (reference sequence). The CDR3 length is 14 residues. CDR3 protein: CASSLEGASYEQYF. The CDR3 DNA sequence: TGTGCCAGCAGCTTGGAGGGGGCCTCCTACGAGCAGTACTTC.

By share of the sample, this clonotype is medium-sized (0.01 to 0.1%). The chain is built from TRBV5-4 and TRBJ2-2, with no clear D. Per the germline V gene, CDR1 is SGHNT and CDR2 is YYREEE (reference sequence). The CDR3 has 12 residues. The V end was cut by 6 bases, the J end by 7 bases, with 10 bases between. CDR3 sequence reads: CASNELGGELFF. The CDR3 coding sequence is TGTGCCAGCAACGAGTTGGGCGGGGAGCTGTTTTTT.

In this sample, this clonotype turned up once. This chain joins TRBV12-3 or TRBV12-4 and TRBJ2-5, with 7 bases that match TRBD2. The length of the CDR3 is 18 residues. Trimming removed 5 bases from V and 0 bases from J; junction bases left unmatched: 15. CDR3 nucleotide sequence: TGTGCCAGCAGTGATTCGGAGGCCCTAGCGGCGTACCAAGAGACCCAGTACTTC. Its translation: CASSDSEALAAYQETQYF.

V and J are TRBV19 and TRBJ2-3; 15 bases are shared with TRBD2. V lost 5 bases and J lost 6; bases outside the gene matches: 12. The V gene's germline CDR1 is LNHDA and CDR2 SQIVND (reference sequence). The length of the CDR3 is 18 residues. CDR3 amino acids: CASSAGTSGGPLGDTQYF. CDR3 DNA sequence: TGTGCCAGTAGTGCCGGGACTAGCGGGGGGCCCTTGGGGGATACGCAGTATTTT.

The chain recombines TRBV29-1 with TRBJ2-7, with D perhaps TRBD1 or TRBD2 (5 bases each). There are 13 residues in the CDR3. Germline values: CDR1 SQVTM, CDR2 ANQGSEA. Deletions cut 7 bases from V and 2 bases from J, with 15 bases between. The CDR3 coding sequence is TGCAGCGCCCGGGACGGAGGACCCTACGAGCAGTACTTC. Translated: CSARDGGPYEQYF.

This clonotype is medium-sized by share. The V call is TRBV4-3, the J call TRBJ2-6; either TRBD1 or TRBD2 may fit D (7 bases each). V was pared by 0 bases and J by 4 bases, with 16 bases between. Per germline, CDR1 LGHNA and CDR2 YSLEER. The length of the CDR3 is 18 residues. CDR3: CASSQEHQGEGGANVLTF. In nucleotides, the CDR3 is TGCGCCAGCAGCCAAGAACACCAGGGGGAGGGGGGGGCCAACGTCCTGACTTTC.

The gene calls are TRBV19 and TRBJ2-3; 8 nucleotides align to TRBD2. In germline, CDR1 is LNHDA, CDR2 SQIVND (reference sequence). CDR3 length equals 16 residues. The V and J ends lost 3 bases and 3 bases, in that order; junction bases with no gene match: 8. CDR3 sequence (DNA): TGTGCCAGTAGTATCTACCCTAGCGGGCGGACAGATACGCAGTATTTT. This gives the protein CASSIYPSGRTDTQYF.

This clonotype is medium-sized within its sample. CDR3 loop: CASSPDRLNTGNTIYF. In nucleotides, the CDR3 is TGTGCCAGCAGCCCTGACAGGCTAAATACTGGAAACACCATATATTTT. The V gene is TRBV6-1, the J gene TRBJ1-3, with D possibly TRBD1 on 6 matching bases. The V end lost 6 bases, the J end lost 2 bases, and 17 bases lay between the germline ends. From germline, CDR1 is MNHNS and CDR2 SASEGT. The CDR3 has 16 residues.

This clonotype is judged large. The J gene is TRBJ2-1, the V gene TRBV19; D is unclear. Trimming pared 3 bases from V and 1 base from J, leaving 7 bases between. CDR1 is LNHDA and CDR2 is SQIVND in the germline V gene (reference sequence). The CDR3 has 14 amino acids. CDR3 nucleotide sequence: TGTGCCAGTAGTATGGTTGGTTCCTACAATGAGCAGTTCTTC. Residues: CASSMVGSYNEQFF.

By sample share, this clonotype is large. This chain connects TRBV13 to TRBJ1-3; 7 bases align to TRBD1. The ends lost 1 base at V and 0 bases at J; junction bases unmatched: 9. This CDR3 has 18 residues. Germline V CDR1 and CDR2: PRHDT, FYEKMQ (reference sequence). The DNA of the CDR3 is TGTGCCAGCAGCTTAGAGGGGGCAGACCAATCCTCTGGAAACACCATATATTTT. Protein sequence: CASSLEGADQSSGNTIYF.

By share of the sample, this clonotype is medium-sized. The chain is built from TRBV27 and TRBJ2-7; TRBD2 matches 8 bases. Germline CDR1 and CDR2: MNHEY and SMNVEV (reference sequence). The CDR3 runs to 15 residues. Trimming cost V 0 bases and J 6 bases; bases outside gene matches: 7. The CDR3 nucleotides are TGTGCCAGCAGTTTATCCGGAAGCGGGAGTCTCGAGCAGTACTTC. It is translated as CASSLSGSGSLEQYF.

By sample fraction, this clonotype is large. The chain joins TRBV13 to TRBJ2-7, with D maybe TRBD1 (6 bases). Trimming cost V 5 bases and J 1 base, with 15 bases left between them. Germline values: CDR1 PRHDT, CDR2 FYEKMQ (reference sequence). CDR3 length: 15 residues. Written as DNA, the CDR3 is TGTGCCAGCAGCCTAAGAGGGGGACCGTCCTACGAGCAGTACTTC. Translating it yields CASSLRGGPSYEQYF.

The J gene is TRBJ2-2, the V gene TRBV6-5; 13 bases are a match to TRBD2. Germline V gene lookup returns CDR1 MNHEY and CDR2 SVGAGI. The V gene end was trimmed by 6 bases and the J gene end by 0 bases; junction bases not matched to a gene: 4. CDR3 length: 17 residues. In nucleotides, the CDR3 is TGTGCCAGCAGACTAGCGGGAGGGCTAGCGAACACCGGGGAGCTGTTTTTT. Encoded protein: CASRLAGGLANTGELFF.

By share, this clonotype ranks as large (0.1 to 1%). The gene calls are TRBV11-1 and TRBJ1-1; D remains ambiguous. Germline V gene sequence: CDR1 SGHAT, CDR2 FQDESV (reference sequence). The CDR3 is 11 residues long. Trimming pared 5 bases from V and 3 bases from J, leaving 4 bases between. CDR3 in DNA: TGTGCCAGCAGCCTATACACTGAAGCTTTCTTT. This sequence encodes CASSLYTEAFF.

This clonotype is labeled as medium-sized. The rearrangement links TRBV30 to TRBJ1-1; no definite D call. V was clipped by 4 bases and J by 0 bases, with 15 bases between them. This CDR3 has 15 residues. From germline, CDR1 is GTSNPN and CDR2 SVGIG (reference sequence). CDR3: CAWTHQKGLNTEAFF. CDR3 nucleotide sequence: TGTGCCTGGACCCACCAAAAGGGCTTGAACACTGAAGCTTTCTTT. The complete variable domain, with remaining parts taken from reference TRBV30 and TRBJ1-1, reads SQTIHQWPATLVQPVGSPLSLECTVEGTSNPNLYWYRQAAGRGLQLLFYSVGIGQISSEVPQNLSASRPQDRQFILSSKKLLLSDSGFYLCAWTHQKGLNTEAFFGQGTRLTVV.

This clonotype is medium-sized within its sample. The CDR3 DNA sequence: TGTGCCAGTAGTATCCGTCAGGATAGCAATCAGCCCCAGCATTTT. The encoded protein is CASSIRQDSNQPQHF. J is TRBJ1-5 and V is TRBV19, with no clear D. Germline V gene lookup returns CDR1 LNHDA and CDR2 SQIVND (reference sequence). There are 15 residues in the CDR3. Trimming took 3 bases from V and 0 from J, leaving 9 bases between them.

V and J are TRBV18 and TRBJ2-5, with D perhaps matching TRBD2 (5 bases). The CDR3 has 15 amino acids. Germline V gene lookup returns CDR1 KGHSH and CDR2 LQKENI. V dropped 1 base and J dropped 1 base, with 10 bases sitting between them. CDR3 coding DNA: TGTGCCAGCTCACCACGGATTAGCGCCCAAGAGACCCAGTACTTC. Protein product: CASSPRISAQETQYF.

This clonotype is termed large (0.1 to 1%). The V call is TRBV29-1, the J call TRBJ2-3; 13 positions agree with TRBD2. Germline V lookup: CDR1 SQVTM, CDR2 ANQGSEA. CDR3 size: 20 residues. J was trimmed by 0 bases and V by 2 bases; bases with no gene match: 14. The CDR3 spells CSVETRRRTSGGPSTDTQYF. CDR3 nucleotide sequence: TGCAGCGTTGAAACCCGTAGGAGGACTAGCGGGGGCCCTAGCACAGATACGCAGTATTTT.

In this sample, this clonotype turned up a few times. The chain combines TRBV20-1 with TRBJ2-5; D gene unclear. The CDR3 length is 15 residues. V dropped 6 bases and J dropped 2 bases, with 19 bases sitting between them. CDR1 is DFQATT, CDR2 SNEGSKA, per germline (reference sequence). The CDR3 coding sequence is TGCAGTGCCTCCCCTCCCCGGAACAGTCAAGAGACCCAGTACTTC. Translation gives CSASPPRNSQETQYF.

This clonotype is labeled as hyperexpanded (1% or more). This chain links TRBV5-5 with TRBJ1-6, with 8 bases lining up with TRBD1. Germline CDR1 SGHKS, CDR2 YYEKEE (reference sequence). With 2 bases clipped from V and 8 bases from J, the junction kept 12 bases outside the gene matches. The CDR3 runs to 17 residues. In DNA, the CDR3 is TGTGCCAGCAGCTTCGGGGTGGCAGGGGGCATATATTCACCCCTCCACTTT. Protein product: CASSFGVAGGIYSPLHF. Using reference TRBV5-5 and TRBJ1-6 for the parts outside the CDR3, the full variable domain is DAGVTQSPTHLIKTRGQQVTLRCSPISGHKSVSWYQQVLGQGPQFIFQYYEKEERGRGNFPDRFSARQFPNYSSELNVNALLLGDSALYLCASSFGVAGGIYSPLHFGNGTRLTVT.

The chain recombines TRBV5-6 with TRBJ2-7; either TRBD1 or TRBD2 may fit D (5 bases each). The CDR3 is made up of 14 amino acids. CDR1 is SGHDT and CDR2 is YYEEEE in the germline V gene. In DNA, the CDR3 is TGTGTTAGCAGCTTGTCCTGGGACCGTTACGAGCAGTACTTC. Its translation is CVSSLSWDRYEQYF.

This clonotype is labeled large. The V gene is TRBV19, the J gene TRBJ2-1; the D is unclear. CDR1 and CDR2 (germline): LNHDA, SQIVND (reference sequence). The CDR3 has 14 amino acids. V was pared by 1 base and J by 7 bases, with 11 bases between. CDR3 DNA sequence: TGTGCCAGTAGTATAGTGACCGGTGGGAATGAGCAGTTCTTC. Its translation: CASSIVTGGNEQFF. Supplemented by reference TRBV19 and TRBJ2-1, the full variable domain reads DGGITQSPKYLFRKEGQNVTLSCEQNLNHDAMYWYRQDPGQGLRLIYYSQIVNDFQKGDIAEGYSVSREKKESFPLTVTSAQKNPTAFYLCASSIVTGGNEQFFGPGTRLTVL.

This clonotype is termed medium-sized (0.01 to 0.1%). The chain employs TRBV12-3 or TRBV12-4 and TRBJ2-7; 12 bases are shared with TRBD2. The CDR3 covers 13 residues. The V and J ends lost 6 bases and 6 bases, in that order; junction bases with no gene match: 3. CDR3 nucleotide sequence: TGTGCCAGCAGGCTAGCGGGAGGGGTCGAGCAGTACTTC. It translates to CASRLAGGVEQYF.

In its sample, this clonotype ranks as medium-sized. V and J are TRBV12-3 or TRBV12-4 and TRBJ2-1; D is tentatively TRBD1 or TRBD2 (5 bases each). There are 16 residues in the CDR3. V shed 4 bases and J shed 0 bases, with 13 bases lying between them. The CDR3 sequence is CASSSPRESSYNEQFF. In DNA, the CDR3 is TGTGCCAGCAGTTCCCCCAGGGAGAGCTCCTACAATGAGCAGTTCTTC.